The 11 T cell receptor beta chains below all came from one sample that was sequenced in a study of cytomegalovirus exposure and HLA in healthy donors. Sequencing was performed with immunoSEQ multiplex PCR; in TCRdb, only in-frame clones are kept and a portion is missing. The repertoire has more than 250,000 clones, 90% of them found once; the top ten carry approximately 3%. The source material was PBMCs. The origin of the receptors is a woman in her twenties or thirties in good health and CMV-seronegative.

This clone has only one observation. V usage is TRBV6-5 and J usage is TRBJ2-2; 8 nucleotides line up with TRBD2. The J segment lost 4 bases and the V segment lost 8 bases, leaving 9 bases of the junction unmatched. Germline V gives CDR1 MNHEY, CDR2 SVGAGI. The CDR3 sequence is 15 residues long. The CDR3 nucleotides are TGTGCCAGCGCTATGGGGCTAGCGGGCACCGGGGAGCTGTTTTTT. Its protein is CASAMGLAGTGELFF.

The chain employs TRBV6-1 and TRBJ1-5; a possible D gene is TRBD1 (6 bases). V was cut by 1 base and J by 14 bases, with 12 bases left in between. The germline V gene has CDR1 MNHNS and CDR2 SASEGT. This CDR3 is built from 12 residues. The CDR3, as DNA: TGTGCCAGCAGTGAAGACAGGGTGGGTGAGCATTTT. This translates into CASSEDRVGEHF.

The genes are TRBV15 and TRBJ2-4, with D tentatively TRBD2 (7 bases). V was clipped by 0 bases and J by 3 bases, with 18 bases between them. CDR1 is LNHNV, CDR2 YYDKDF, per germline (reference sequence). CDR3 length equals 18 residues. In DNA form, the CDR3 reads TGTGCCACCAGCAGAGAGACTGGGGGCGCGGGGGACAAAAACATTCAGTACTTC. Amino acids: CATSRETGGAGDKNIQYF.

The rearrangement uses TRBV15 and TRBJ2-1; D gene uncertain. The CDR3 length is 13 residues. Germline lookup yields CDR1 LNHNV and CDR2 YYDKDF (reference sequence). V lost 2 bases, J lost 7 bases, and 9 bases lay in between. In DNA, the CDR3 is TGTGCCACCAGCAGACCACCCAAGAATGAGCAGTTCTTC. The encoded protein is CATSRPPKNEQFF.

The chain links TRBV28 to TRBJ1-2; the match to TRBD1 covers 10 bases. CDR3 length: 13 amino acids. The J segment lost 10 bases and the V segment lost 11 bases, leaving 13 bases of the junction unmatched. Germline V gene data show CDR1 as MDHEN and CDR2 as SYDVKM. CDR3 coding DNA: TGTGCCTCCGCGGTCCGGGACAGGGGTGCCTACACCTTC. As protein: CASAVRDRGAYTF.

The V gene is TRBV27, the J gene TRBJ2-7; possible D gene TRBD2, 6 bases. V dropped 1 base and J dropped 0 bases, with 13 bases sitting between them. The CDR3 length is 16 residues. The germline gives CDR1 MNHEY, CDR2 SMNVEV (reference sequence). CDR3 loop: CASSLYASEYSYEQYF. As DNA, the CDR3 is TGTGCCAGCAGTTTATATGCTAGCGAATACTCCTACGAGCAGTACTTC.

J is TRBJ2-7 and V is TRBV28; the D gene is possibly TRBD1 (5 bases). Trimming stripped 6 bases from V and 2 bases from J, with 17 bases between. The CDR3 has 15 residues. CDR1 is MDHEN, CDR2 SYDVKM, per germline. The CDR3 protein is CASSPDRLRAYEQYF. DNA for the CDR3: TGTGCCAGCAGCCCCGACAGACTGAGAGCCTACGAGCAGTACTTC.

This clone came up once. This rearrangement joins TRBV5-4 to TRBJ2-2, with D maybe TRBD1 (6 bases). Germline V gene data show CDR1 as SGHNT and CDR2 as YYREEE (reference sequence). V dropped 4 bases and J dropped 0 bases, with 13 bases sitting between them. This CDR3 has 16 residues. The CDR3 is CASSGPRGSNTGELFF. CDR3 sequence (DNA): TGTGCCAGCAGCGGGCCCAGGGGTTCGAACACCGGGGAGCTGTTTTTT.

The rearrangement joins TRBV18 to TRBJ2-7; D is possibly TRBD1 (5 bases). The V end lost 6 bases, the J end lost 3 bases, and 12 bases lay between the germline ends. The CDR3 contains 13 residues. Germline-derived CDR1 and CDR2 are KGHSH and LQKENI. Written as DNA, the CDR3 is TGTGCCAGCTCGCTAGGACAAGACTACGAGCAGTACTTC. It codes for CASSLGQDYEQYF.

CDR3 sequence: CASSLDGPGTNTGELFF. The CDR3 bases are TGTGCCAGCAGCTTGGATGGCCCGGGAACTAACACCGGGGAGCTGTTTTTT. The rearrangement uses TRBV5-6 and TRBJ2-2; tentatively, D is TRBD2 (5 bases). This CDR3 comprises 17 residues. Trimming shortened V by 0 bases and J by 2 bases, and 14 bases separated the two germline ends. The germline gives CDR1 SGHDT, CDR2 YYEEEE. The full variable domain, rest sourced from reference TRBV5-6 and TRBJ2-2, is DAGVTQSPTHLIKTRGQQVTLRCSPKSGHDTVSWYQQALGQGPQFIFQYYEEEERQRGNFPDRFSGHQFPNYSSELNVNALLLGDSALYLCASSLDGPGTNTGELFFGEGSRLTVL.

CDR3: CSVEEVASEASTDTQYF. For the CDR3, the DNA is TGCAGCGTTGAAGAGGTAGCTAGCGAAGCTAGCACAGATACGCAGTATTTT. The chain couples TRBV29-1 to TRBJ2-3; TRBD2 is a possible D gene (6 bases). Germline CDR1 reads SQVTM; CDR2 reads ANQGSEA. This CDR3 contains 17 residues. V was shortened by 0 bases and J by 0 bases, with 16 bases between the two germline ends.